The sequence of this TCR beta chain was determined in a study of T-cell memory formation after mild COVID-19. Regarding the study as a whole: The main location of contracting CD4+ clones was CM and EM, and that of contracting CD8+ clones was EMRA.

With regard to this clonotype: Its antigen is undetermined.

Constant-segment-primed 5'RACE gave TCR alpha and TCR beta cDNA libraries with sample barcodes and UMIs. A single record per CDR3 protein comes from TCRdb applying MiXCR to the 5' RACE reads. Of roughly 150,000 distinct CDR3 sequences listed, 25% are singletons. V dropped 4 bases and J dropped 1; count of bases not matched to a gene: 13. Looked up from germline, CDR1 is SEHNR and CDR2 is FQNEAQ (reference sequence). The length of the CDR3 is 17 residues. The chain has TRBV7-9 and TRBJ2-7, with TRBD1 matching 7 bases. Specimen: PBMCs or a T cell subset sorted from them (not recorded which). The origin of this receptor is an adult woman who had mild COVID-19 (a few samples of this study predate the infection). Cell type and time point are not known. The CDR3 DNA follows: TGTGCCAGCAGCTCAATCTCTCACAGGGGTGGGTCCTACGAGCAGTACTTC. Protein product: CASSSISHRGGSYEQYF.